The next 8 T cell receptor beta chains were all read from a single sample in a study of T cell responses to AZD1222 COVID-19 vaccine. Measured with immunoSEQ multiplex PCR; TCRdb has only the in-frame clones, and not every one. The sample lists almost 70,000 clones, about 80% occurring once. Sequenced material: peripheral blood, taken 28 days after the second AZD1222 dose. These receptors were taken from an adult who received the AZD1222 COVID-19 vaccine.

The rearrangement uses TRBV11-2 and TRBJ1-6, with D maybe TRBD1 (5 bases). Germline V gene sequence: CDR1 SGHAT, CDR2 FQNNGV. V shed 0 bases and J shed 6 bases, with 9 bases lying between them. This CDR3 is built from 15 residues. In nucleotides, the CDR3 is TGTGCCAGCAGCTTAGACCCGGGACCTAATTCACCCCTCCACTTT. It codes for CASSLDPGPNSPLHF.

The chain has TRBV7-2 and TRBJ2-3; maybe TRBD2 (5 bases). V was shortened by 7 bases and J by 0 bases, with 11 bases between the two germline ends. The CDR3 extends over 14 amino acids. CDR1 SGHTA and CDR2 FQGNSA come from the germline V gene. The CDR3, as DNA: TGTGCCAGCATCCGGGAACCTAGCACAGATACGCAGTATTTT. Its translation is CASIREPSTDTQYF.

CDR3 protein: CASSRDTNYEQYF. The CDR3 nucleotides read TGTGCCAGCAGCCGGGACACAAACTACGAGCAGTACTTC. The rearrangement uses TRBV2 and TRBJ2-7; D is possibly TRBD1 (6 bases). V lost 6 bases and J 3 bases, leaving 12 bases between the germline ends. This CDR3 region has 13 residues. CDR1 and CDR2 (germline): SNHLY, FYNNEI.

CDR3 DNA: TGCAGTGCTAGAGTGGACAGAAGATACACCTTC. This sequence encodes CSARVDRRYTF. The rearrangement uses TRBV20-1 and TRBJ1-2, with D perhaps TRBD1 (6 bases). CDR3 length: 11 residues. Germline V gene data show CDR1 as DFQATT and CDR2 as SNEGSKA (reference sequence). Deletions cut 1 base from V and 11 bases from J, with 11 bases between.

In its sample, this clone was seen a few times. In DNA, the CDR3 is TGTGCCAGCAGCTTAGCCGGCCCAAGCTATGGCTACACCTTC. As protein: CASSLAGPSYGYTF. The V call is TRBV7-9, the J call TRBJ1-2; D remains ambiguous. Trimming took 0 bases from V and 4 from J, leaving 9 bases between them. The CDR3 sequence is 14 residues long. From germline, CDR1 is SEHNR and CDR2 FQNEAQ (reference sequence).

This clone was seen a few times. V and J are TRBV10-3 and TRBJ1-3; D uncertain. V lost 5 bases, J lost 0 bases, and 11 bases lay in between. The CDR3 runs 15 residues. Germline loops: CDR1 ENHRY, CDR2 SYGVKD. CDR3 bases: TGTGCCATCAGTCCGGGCCGCGTCTCTGGAAACACCATATATTTT. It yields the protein CAISPGRVSGNTIYF.

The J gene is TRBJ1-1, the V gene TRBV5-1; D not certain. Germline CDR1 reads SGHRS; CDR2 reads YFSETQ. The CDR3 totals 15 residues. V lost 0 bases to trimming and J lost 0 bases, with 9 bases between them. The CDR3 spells CASSLVRTMNTEAFF. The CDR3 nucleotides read TGCGCCAGCAGCTTGGTACGAACCATGAACACTGAAGCTTTCTTT.

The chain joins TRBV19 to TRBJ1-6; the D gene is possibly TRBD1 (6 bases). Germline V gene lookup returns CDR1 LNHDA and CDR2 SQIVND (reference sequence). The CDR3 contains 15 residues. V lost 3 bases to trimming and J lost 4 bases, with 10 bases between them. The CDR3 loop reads CASSIGQSYNSPLHF. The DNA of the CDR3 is TGTGCCAGTAGTATCGGACAGTCTTATAATTCACCCCTCCACTTT.